Presented here are 31 T cell receptor beta chains from one specimen sequenced in a study of T cells in Graves' hyperthyroidism and ophthalmopathy. What was amplified from RNA transcripts were TCR beta CDR3 regions. TCR CDR3 regions were first amplified by RT-PCR with HTBI primers. A single record per CDR3 protein comes from TCRdb applying MiXCR to the multiplex PCR reads. The data contain hundreds of thousands of distinct CDR3 sequences, about 14% of them singletons. Material: blood. The receptors derive from a woman aged 45-65 years with Graves' ophthalmopathy.

In this sample, this clonotype turned up many times. The chain combines TRBV6-1 with TRBJ2-5; maybe TRBD2 (5 bases). CDR1 MNHNS and CDR2 SASEGT come from the germline V gene. This CDR3 comprises 12 residues. Trimming removed 3 bases at V and 8 bases at J, with 10 bases between. DNA for the CDR3: TGTGCCAGCAGTGAGACTGGAGGAACCCAGTACTTC. Translated, it gives CASSETGGTQYF.

As concerns this clonotype: The missing conserved phenylalanine or tryptophan at the end of this CDR3 makes a read error likely. J is TRBJ1-6 and V is TRBV5-1; D perhaps matches TRBD1 (5 bases). The CDR3 loop spans 16 amino acids. Trimming stripped 0 bases from V and 8 bases from J, with 15 bases between. The germline gives CDR1 SGHRS, CDR2 YFSETQ. CDR3 bases: TGCGCCAGCAGCTTGGGGGGCCAGGGCACTGATTCACCCCTCCACCTT. This encodes CASSLGGQGTDSPLHL.

The chain is built from TRBV6-2 or TRBV6-3 and TRBJ2-1, with a possible D match to TRBD2 (7 bases). The CDR3 has 22 residues. CDR1 and CDR2 (germline): MNHEY, SVGEGT. V lost 2 bases to trimming and J lost 4 bases, with 33 bases between them. CDR3 amino acids: CASSYRLIGGGRPLYAYNEQFF. In DNA form, the CDR3 reads TGTGCCAGCAGTTACCGGTTGATTGGGGGCGGGAGACCCCTCTACGCATACAATGAGCAGTTCTTC.

This clonotype was recorded at least ten times. This chain uses TRBV6-1 with TRBJ2-7, with D possibly being TRBD1 (6 bases). V was trimmed by 4 bases and J by 3 bases, leaving 13 bases between them. CDR1 is MNHNS, CDR2 SASEGT, per germline. CDR3 length: 14 residues. Here the CDR3 reads CASSGYRVYYEQYF. The CDR3 DNA follows: TGTGCCAGCAGTGGGTACAGGGTTTACTACGAGCAGTACTTC.

This clonotype came up many times. The chain recombines TRBV11-1 with TRBJ2-2; D may be TRBD1 (5 bases). This CDR3 contains 14 residues. CDR1 is SGHAT and CDR2 is FQDESV in the germline V gene (reference sequence). Trimming pared 5 bases from V and 6 bases from J, leaving 13 bases between. Here the CDR3 DNA reads TGTGCCAGCAGCCCTCACAGGACCGCCGGGGAGCTGTTTTTT. Translation: CASSPHRTAGELFF.

This clonotype has just a few counts. A read error is possible here, since a much larger clone lies one base away. The chain couples TRBV28 to TRBJ1-5; possible D gene TRBD1, 6 bases. The germline V gene has CDR1 MDHEN and CDR2 SYDVKM. Trimming took off 4 bases at V and 9 bases at J, with 22 bases between the two ends. The CDR3 totals 16 residues. CDR3 sequence reads: CASSSILGQGYPPQHF. CDR3 nucleotide sequence: TGTGCCAGCAGTTCAATTCTCGGGCAGGGGTATCCGCCCCAGCATTTT.

J is TRBJ2-5 and V is TRBV4-1; no definite D call. CDR3 length equals 16 residues. V lost 1 base and J 4 bases, leaving 16 bases between the germline ends. The V gene's germline CDR1 is MGHRA and CDR2 YSYEKL. The CDR3 bases are TGCGCCAGCAGCCAAGGAGGTTTCGGAGCCCCAGAGACCCAGTACTTC. This translates into CASSQGGFGAPETQYF.

This clonotype came up many times. The V gene is TRBV7-2, the J gene TRBJ2-7; weak D call: TRBD1 (5 bases). Germline values: CDR1 SGHTA, CDR2 FQGNSA. The CDR3 has 12 amino acids. V shed 1 base and J shed 7 bases, with 8 bases lying between them. The CDR3 DNA reads as TGTGCCAGCAGCTTAGGACAGTTGGAGCAGTACTTC. This sequence encodes CASSLGQLEQYF.

CDR3 bases: TGTGCCAGCAGCCATCGACTAGCGGGTGGCAATGAGCAGTTCTTC. Translated: CASSHRLAGGNEQFF. The gene calls are TRBV3-1 and TRBJ2-1; 10 bases fit TRBD2. The germline V gene has CDR1 LGHDT and CDR2 YNNKEL (reference sequence). The CDR3 runs 15 residues. V gave up 3 bases and J gave up 6 bases; unmatched junction bases: 5.

This clonotype came up many times. The V gene is TRBV6-5, the J gene TRBJ2-1, with D perhaps TRBD1 (5 bases). The CDR3 runs 15 residues. Germline V gives CDR1 MNHEY, CDR2 SVGAGI. Trimming cost V 2 bases and J 7 bases, with 15 bases left between them. The CDR3 nucleotides are TGTGCCAGCAGTTACGTTGGCAGGGTGGGGAATGAGCAGTTCTTC. It encodes CASSYVGRVGNEQFF.

This clonotype showed up many times. The chain has TRBV18 and TRBJ2-5, with D possibly being TRBD1 (6 bases). This CDR3 has 14 residues. Looked up from germline, CDR1 is KGHSH and CDR2 is LQKENI. V was cut by 3 bases and J by 2 bases, with 10 bases left in between. The CDR3 region has the DNA TGTGCCAGCTCACCGGTGGGGGCTCAAGAGACCCAGTACTTC. Its protein is CASSPVGAQETQYF.

The sample holds a few counts of this clonotype. J is TRBJ2-1 and V is TRBV2; the D call may be TRBD1 or TRBD2 (5 bases each). V lost 4 bases and J 10 bases, leaving 20 bases between the germline ends. This CDR3 is built from 15 residues. Germline V gene data show CDR1 as SNHLY and CDR2 as FYNNEI. CDR3 loop: CASSAGPSLAREQFF. In DNA, the CDR3 is TGTGCCAGCAGTGCGGGGCCGAGCCTGGCTAGAGAGCAGTTCTTC.

This clonotype has ten or more counts. The chain uses TRBV5-1 and TRBJ1-4; 11 nucleotides match TRBD1. V dropped 0 bases and J dropped 12; count of bases not matched to a gene: 10. Per germline, CDR1 SGHRS and CDR2 YFSETQ. The CDR3 has 16 residues. The chain's CDR3 is CASSLASGTGGGELFF. CDR3 sequence (DNA): TGCGCCAGCAGCTTGGCCTCCGGGACAGGGGGTGGTGAACTGTTTTTT.

This sequence joins TRBV5-1 and TRBJ2-3; TRBD1 is a possible D gene (5 bases). V lost 1 base to trimming and J lost 4 bases, with 10 bases between them. Germline assignment: CDR1 SGHRS and CDR2 YFSETQ. The CDR3 is 14 amino acids. The CDR3, as DNA: TGCGCCAGCAGCTTGTCCCAGGGTTCAGATACGCAGTATTTT. It translates to CASSLSQGSDTQYF.

V is TRBV5-1 and J is TRBJ1-4; 11 bases are a match to TRBD1. Germline V gene data show CDR1 as SGHRS and CDR2 as YFSETQ. The trim removed 8 bases at V and 6 bases at J, leaving 6 bases unmatched. The CDR3 is made up of 14 amino acids. CDR3: CASRTGGKDEKLFF. The CDR3 DNA reads as TGCGCCAGTCGGACAGGGGGCAAAGATGAAAAACTGTTTTTT.

Ten or more counts support this clonotype. This chain connects TRBV20-1 to TRBJ1-5, with D unclear. Germline V gene data show CDR1 as DFQATT and CDR2 as SNEGSKA (reference sequence). V was shortened by 0 bases and J by 2 bases, with 17 bases between the two germline ends. The CDR3 length is 17 residues. CDR3 sequence: CSARDRRKGMGNQPQHF. CDR3 sequence (DNA): TGCAGTGCTAGAGATCGGCGAAAGGGAATGGGCAATCAGCCCCAGCATTTT.

This clonotype occurred many times. The chain uses TRBV28 and TRBJ1-2; TRBD1 matches 8 bases. This CDR3 region has 16 residues. The ends lost 5 bases at V and 7 bases at J; junction bases unmatched: 15. The germline CDR1 and CDR2 sequences are MDHEN and SYDVKM. The CDR3 is CASSPILTGTGVGYTF. DNA of the CDR3: TGTGCCAGCAGTCCCATACTTACCGGGACAGGTGTTGGCTACACCTTC.

This clonotype was detected only a few times. The chain has TRBV19 and TRBJ2-1; 9 bases are shared with TRBD2. Trimming cost V 9 bases and J 4 bases; bases outside gene matches: 13. The germline CDR1 and CDR2 sequences are LNHDA and SQIVND (reference sequence). This CDR3 region has 16 residues. This CDR3 is CARKTVAGEGYNEQFF. In DNA form, the CDR3 reads TGTGCCAGGAAAACCGTAGCGGGAGAGGGTTACAATGAGCAGTTCTTC. Combining the CDR3 with reference TRBV19 and TRBJ2-1 gives the whole variable domain DGGITQSPKYLFRKEGQNVTLSCEQNLNHDAMYWYRQDPGQGLRLIYYSQIVNDFQKGDIAEGYSVSREKKESFPLTVTSAQKNPTAFYLCARKTVAGEGYNEQFFGPGTRLTVL.

This clonotype occurred many times. The J gene is TRBJ2-1, the V gene TRBV7-2; 8 bases fit TRBD2. The CDR3 spans 16 residues. After removal of 2 bases from V and 2 bases from J, the junction contained 5 bases not matched to a gene. CDR1 and CDR2 from the germline V gene are SGHTA and FQGNSA. The CDR3: CASSLLAGLAYNEQFF. The CDR3 bases are TGTGCCAGCAGCTTATTAGCGGGACTAGCCTACAATGAGCAGTTCTTC.

This clonotype has a handful of counts. One junction end disagrees with the germline gene, perhaps due to a read error. The rearrangement links TRBV5-1 to TRBJ2-1, with 7 positions matching TRBD2. The germline CDR1 and CDR2 sequences are SGHRS and YFSETQ. There are 15 residues in the CDR3. CDR3 coding DNA: TGCGCCAGCAGCTACCCCGGGGGGAACTACAATGGGCAGTTCTTC. It codes for CASSYPGGNYNGQFF.

This clonotype was found a few times. The chain couples TRBV7-8 to TRBJ2-3; TRBD1 might be the D (5 bases). Germline CDR1 SGHVS, CDR2 FQNEAQ. This CDR3 is built from 13 residues. V was clipped by 6 bases and J by 2 bases, with 9 bases between them. In DNA, the CDR3 is TGTGCCAGCAGACAGGACCACACAGATACGCAGTATTTT. This sequence encodes CASRQDHTDTQYF.

This clonotype was counted ten times or more. V and J are TRBV5-4 and TRBJ2-1; unclear D gene. Germline lookup yields CDR1 SGHNT and CDR2 YYREEE (reference sequence). Trimming removed 1 base at V and 6 bases at J, with 8 bases between. The CDR3 loop spans 13 amino acids. CDR3 protein: CASSLIPTNEQFF. The DNA of the CDR3 is TGTGCCAGCAGCTTGATCCCTACCAATGAGCAGTTCTTC. The whole variable domain, remainder taken from reference TRBV5-4 and TRBJ2-1, is ETGVTQSPTHLIKTRGQQVTLRCSSQSGHNTVSWYQQALGQGPQFIFQYYREEENGRGNFPPRFSGLQFPNYSSELNVNALELDDSALYLCASSLIPTNEQFFGPGTRLTVL.

With respect to this clonotype: The junction departs from the called germline gene at one end, perhaps through a read error. The rearrangement links TRBV4-2 to TRBJ2-2, with TRBD2 matching over 8 bases. This CDR3 is built from 15 residues. Germline values: CDR1 LGHNA, CDR2 YNFKEQ. In nucleotides, the CDR3 is TGTGCCAGCAGCACGGGGACTAGTGACACCGGGGAGCTGGTTTTT. Its protein product is CASSTGTSDTGELVF.

At least ten counts were recorded for this clonotype. The chain carries TRBV7-9 and TRBJ2-3; D is possibly TRBD1 (5 bases). V was cut by 5 bases and J by 0 bases, with 30 bases left in between. This CDR3 spans 21 amino acids. Germline-derived CDR1 and CDR2 are SEHNR and FQNEAQ (reference sequence). CDR3 loop: CASSPPRGKVVWGDSTDTQYF. The CDR3 coding sequence is TGTGCCAGCAGCCCCCCTCGCGGCAAGGTTGTCTGGGGCGATAGCACAGATACGCAGTATTTT.

This clonotype has ten or more counts. V gene TRBV5-4 combines with J gene TRBJ2-5, with D possibly matching TRBD1 (6 bases). CDR1 SGHNT and CDR2 YYREEE come from the germline V gene (reference sequence). Trimming removed 6 bases at V and 5 bases at J, with 17 bases between. There are 14 residues in the CDR3. The CDR3 is CASNSRQAAETQYF. In DNA form, the CDR3 reads TGTGCCAGCAACTCAAGACAGGCCGCGGAGACCCAGTACTTC.

This clonotype was counted only a few times. The chain links TRBV19 to TRBJ1-5, with D unclear. Trimming left V 3 bases short and J 6 bases short, with 12 bases between. This CDR3 comprises 14 residues. Germline lookup yields CDR1 LNHDA and CDR2 SQIVND (reference sequence). As DNA, the CDR3 is TGTGCCAGTAGTATCTTCCCCCGGGGTCAGCCCCAGCATTTT. Translation gives CASSIFPRGQPQHF.

This clonotype was recorded at least ten times. The rearrangement uses TRBV11-2 and TRBJ2-7, with 10 bases lining up with TRBD2. This CDR3 is built from 16 residues. Germline-derived CDR1 and CDR2 are SGHAT and FQNNGV. Trimming took 1 base from V and 2 from J; bases not matched to a gene: 5. The CDR3 loop is CASSLVGTSGTYEQYF. The CDR3, as DNA: TGTGCCAGCAGCTTAGTTGGCACTAGCGGGACCTACGAGCAGTACTTC.

This clonotype was recorded at least ten times. The gene calls are TRBV12-3 or TRBV12-4 and TRBJ1-5, with 10 nucleotides matching TRBD1. This CDR3 is 18 amino acids long. V dropped 7 bases and J dropped 5; count of bases not matched to a gene: 17. CDR3 nucleotides: TGTGCCAGCAACCCCCCGGGACAGGGGAAGATGCGGGATCAGCCCCAGCATTTT. This sequence encodes CASNPPGQGKMRDQPQHF.

The V and J genes are TRBV6-1 and TRBJ2-1, with 11 bases identical to TRBD2. Losses at the gene ends were 8 bases for V and 0 bases for J; bases not matched to a gene: 0. The CDR3 has 14 residues. Germline assignment: CDR1 MNHNS and CDR2 SASEGT. The CDR3 loop is CASGTSGSYNEQFF. The CDR3 coding sequence is TGTGCCAGCGGGACTAGCGGCTCCTACAATGAGCAGTTCTTC.

In its sample, this clonotype was seen a few times. CDR3 residues: CASKGMNTEAFF. DNA for the CDR3: TGTGCCAGCAAGGGCATGAACACTGAAGCTTTCTTT. V is TRBV6-2 or TRBV6-3 and J is TRBJ1-1; D not certain. V lost 7 bases and J 0 bases, leaving 6 bases between the germline ends. This CDR3 has 12 residues. CDR1 and CDR2 from the germline V gene are MNHEY and SVGEGT.

The chain links TRBV28 to TRBJ1-5, with D possibly matching TRBD1 (6 bases). V was pared by 3 bases and J by 5 bases, with 11 bases between. This CDR3 spans 14 amino acids. CDR1 and CDR2 from the germline V gene are MDHEN and SYDVKM. The CDR3 DNA reads as TGTGCCAGCAGTTTCGGGACATGGGATCAGCCCCAGCATTTT. Protein sequence: CASSFGTWDQPQHF.